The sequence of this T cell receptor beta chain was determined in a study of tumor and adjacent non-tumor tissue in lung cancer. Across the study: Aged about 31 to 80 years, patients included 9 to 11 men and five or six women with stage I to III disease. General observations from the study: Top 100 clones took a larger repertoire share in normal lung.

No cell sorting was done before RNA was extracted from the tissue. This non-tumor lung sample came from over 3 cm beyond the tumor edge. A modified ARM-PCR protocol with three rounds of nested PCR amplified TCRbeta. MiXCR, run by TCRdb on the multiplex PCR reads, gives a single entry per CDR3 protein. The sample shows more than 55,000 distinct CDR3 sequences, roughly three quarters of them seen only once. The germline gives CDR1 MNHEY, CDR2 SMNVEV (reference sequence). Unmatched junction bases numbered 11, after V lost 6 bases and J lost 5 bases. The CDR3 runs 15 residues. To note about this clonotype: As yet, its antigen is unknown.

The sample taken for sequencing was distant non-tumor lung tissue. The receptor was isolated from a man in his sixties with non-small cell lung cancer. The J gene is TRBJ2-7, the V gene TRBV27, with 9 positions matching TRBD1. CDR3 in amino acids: CASSPRGQGCHEQYF. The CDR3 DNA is TGTGCCAGCAGCCCCCGCGGACAGGGGTGCCACGAGCAGTACTTC.